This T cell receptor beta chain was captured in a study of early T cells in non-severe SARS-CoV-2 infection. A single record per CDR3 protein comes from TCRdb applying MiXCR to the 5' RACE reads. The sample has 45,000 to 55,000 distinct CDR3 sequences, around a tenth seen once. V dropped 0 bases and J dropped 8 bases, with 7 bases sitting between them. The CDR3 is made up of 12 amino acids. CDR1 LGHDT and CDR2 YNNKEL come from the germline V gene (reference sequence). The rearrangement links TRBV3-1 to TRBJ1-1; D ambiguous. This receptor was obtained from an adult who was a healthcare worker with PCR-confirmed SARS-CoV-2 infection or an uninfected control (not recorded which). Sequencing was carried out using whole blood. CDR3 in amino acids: CASSQDHREAFF. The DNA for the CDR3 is TGTGCCAGCAGCCAAGATCACCGGGAAGCTTTCTTT.